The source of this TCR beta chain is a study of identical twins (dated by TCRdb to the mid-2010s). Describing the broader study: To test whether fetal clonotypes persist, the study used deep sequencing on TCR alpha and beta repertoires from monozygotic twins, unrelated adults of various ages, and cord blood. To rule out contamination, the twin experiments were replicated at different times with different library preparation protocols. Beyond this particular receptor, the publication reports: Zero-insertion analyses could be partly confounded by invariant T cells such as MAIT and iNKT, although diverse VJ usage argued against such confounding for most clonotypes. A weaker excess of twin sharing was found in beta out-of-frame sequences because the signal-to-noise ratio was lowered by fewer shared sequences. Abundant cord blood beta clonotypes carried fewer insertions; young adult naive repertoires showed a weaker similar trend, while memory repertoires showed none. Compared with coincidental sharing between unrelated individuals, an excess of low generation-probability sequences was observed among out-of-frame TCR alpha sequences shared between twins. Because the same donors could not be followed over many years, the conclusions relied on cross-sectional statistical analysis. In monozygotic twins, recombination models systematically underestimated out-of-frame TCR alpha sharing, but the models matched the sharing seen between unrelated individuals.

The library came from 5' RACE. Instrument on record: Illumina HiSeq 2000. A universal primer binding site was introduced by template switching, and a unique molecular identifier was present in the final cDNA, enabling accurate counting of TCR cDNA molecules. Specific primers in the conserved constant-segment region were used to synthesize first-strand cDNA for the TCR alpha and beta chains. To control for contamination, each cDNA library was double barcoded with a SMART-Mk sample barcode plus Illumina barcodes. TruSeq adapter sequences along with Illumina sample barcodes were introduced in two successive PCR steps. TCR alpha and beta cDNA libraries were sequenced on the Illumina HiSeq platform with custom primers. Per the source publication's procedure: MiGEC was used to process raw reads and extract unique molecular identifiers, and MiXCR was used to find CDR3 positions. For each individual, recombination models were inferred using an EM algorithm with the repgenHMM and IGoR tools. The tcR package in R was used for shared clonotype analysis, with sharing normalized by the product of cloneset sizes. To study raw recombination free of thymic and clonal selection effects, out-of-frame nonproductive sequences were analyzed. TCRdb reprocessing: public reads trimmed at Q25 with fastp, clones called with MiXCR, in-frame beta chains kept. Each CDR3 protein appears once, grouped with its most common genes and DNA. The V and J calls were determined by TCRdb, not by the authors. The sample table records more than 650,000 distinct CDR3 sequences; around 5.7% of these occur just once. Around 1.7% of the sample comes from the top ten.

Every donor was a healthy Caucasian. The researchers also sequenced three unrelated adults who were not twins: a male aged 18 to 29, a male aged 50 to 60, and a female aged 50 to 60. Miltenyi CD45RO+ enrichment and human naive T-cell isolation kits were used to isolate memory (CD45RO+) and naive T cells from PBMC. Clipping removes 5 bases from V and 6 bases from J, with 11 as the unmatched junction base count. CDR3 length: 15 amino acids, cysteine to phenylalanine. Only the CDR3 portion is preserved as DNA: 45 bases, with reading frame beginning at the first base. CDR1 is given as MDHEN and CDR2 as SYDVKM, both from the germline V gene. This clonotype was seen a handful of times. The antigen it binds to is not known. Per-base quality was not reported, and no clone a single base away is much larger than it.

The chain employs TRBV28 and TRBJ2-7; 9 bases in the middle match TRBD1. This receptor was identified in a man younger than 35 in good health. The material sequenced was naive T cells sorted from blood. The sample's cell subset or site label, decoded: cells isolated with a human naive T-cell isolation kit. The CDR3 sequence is CASSLRDRVISEQYF. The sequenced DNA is TGTGCCAGCAGTCTCCGGGACAGGGTTATCTCCGAGCAGTACTTC.